The table lists the clone carrying this T cell receptor (beta chain) with a few counts. The target antigen is unknown. Collection of roughly 9.8 milliliters of peripheral blood was performed for each donor. This sample is drawn from a study of blood T cells in healthy people across ages. The ends lost 5 bases at V and 4 bases at J; junction bases unmatched: 8. The CDR3 spans 15 residues. Germline assignment: CDR1 SGHAT and CDR2 FQNNGV. Study conclusions and caveats: The fall in TCR beta diversity per million T cells was roughly linear with age.

Using a J-beta primer mix together with a sample-barcoded 5' primer, a second PCR was run for roughly 6 to 12 cycles. Unique molecular identifiers of 12 random nucleotides labeled each cDNA. TCRdb re-analysed the 5' RACE reads in MiXCR, keeping a single row per CDR3 protein. The table has hundreds of thousands of distinct CDR3 sequences, roughly two fifths seen once; the top ten hold roughly 19%. The sequence came from a woman aged 60-75 years in good health. The rearrangement uses TRBV11-2 and TRBJ2-5; 9 bases are a match to TRBD1. Material for sequencing was blood. CDR3 sequence reads: CASSPRTGEGETQYF. The CDR3, as DNA: TGTGCCAGCAGCCCGAGGACAGGGGAAGGAGAGACCCAGTACTTC.